The 26 T cell receptor beta chains below all came from one sample that was sequenced in a study of blood T cells in healthy people across ages. Primed by a sample-barcoded 5' primer and a J-beta primer mix, a second PCR proceeded for 7 to 11 cycles. MiXCR was run by TCRdb on the 5' RACE reads, yielding one entry per CDR3 protein. The table has some 1.5 million distinct CDR3 sequences, 28% seen once; the top ten hold roughly 8.2%. Sequenced input: blood. The source is a woman aged 25 to 39 in good health.

The chain is built from TRBV12-3 or TRBV12-4 and TRBJ2-7, with 7 positions matching TRBD2. V shed 11 bases, J shed 2 bases, and the junction held 9 bases outside the gene matches. CDR3 length: 13 amino acids. Here the CDR3 DNA reads TGTGCCGTCTCCCTTGGGGGGGCCTACGAGCAGTACTTC. Translation: CAVSLGGAYEQYF.

This clonotype was counted ten times or more. V gene TRBV10-3 combines with J gene TRBJ2-5; 7 nucleotides align to TRBD1. There are 15 residues in the CDR3. CDR1 is ENHRY and CDR2 is SYGVKD in the germline V gene. V shed 6 bases and J 2 bases; nucleotides not matched to a gene: 9. DNA of the CDR3: TGTGCCATCAGCGACTTTGGGACAGAACAAGAGACCCAGTACTTC. Translation: CAISDFGTEQETQYF.

The chain links TRBV3-1 to TRBJ2-7; D is possibly TRBD1 (6 bases). CDR3 size: 16 residues. Deletions cut 4 bases from V and 3 bases from J, with 19 bases between. The germline CDR1 and CDR2 sequences are LGHDT and YNNKEL (reference sequence). CDR3 in DNA: TGTGCCAGCAGCCCGTCGACAGGAAGGATGAGCTACGAGCAGTACTTC. Its protein is CASSPSTGRMSYEQYF.

The chain recombines TRBV7-2 with TRBJ1-1; tentative D call: TRBD1 (6 bases). The germline gives CDR1 SGHTA, CDR2 FQGNSA. Trimming left V 0 bases short and J 6 bases short, with 14 bases between. The CDR3 consists of 15 residues. The CDR3 here is CASSLARGAAAEAFF. CDR3 DNA sequence: TGTGCCAGCAGCTTAGCGAGGGGGGCAGCAGCTGAAGCTTTCTTT.

The chain links TRBV7-9 to TRBJ1-1; a possible D gene is TRBD1 (6 bases). The CDR3 is 13 residues long. Trimming took off 3 bases at V and 5 bases at J, with 10 bases between the two ends. The germline gives CDR1 SEHNR, CDR2 FQNEAQ (reference sequence). The CDR3 sequence: CASSFQGRTEAFF. CDR3 nucleotides: TGTGCCAGCAGCTTTCAGGGGAGGACTGAAGCTTTCTTT.

The chain uses TRBV30 and TRBJ2-1, with TRBD1 identical over 8 bases. The trim removed 1 base at V and 9 bases at J, leaving 11 bases unmatched. From germline, CDR1 is GTSNPN and CDR2 SVGIG (reference sequence). The CDR3 extends over 15 amino acids. CDR3 loop: CAWSGAGQGKAEQFF. In DNA, the CDR3 is TGTGCCTGGAGTGGGGCCGGACAGGGTAAAGCTGAGCAGTTCTTC. The full variable domain, rest sourced from reference TRBV30 and TRBJ2-1, is SQTIHQWPATLVQPVGSPLSLECTVEGTSNPNLYWYRQAAGRGLQLLFYSVGIGQISSEVPQNLSASRPQDRQFILSSKKLLLSDSGFYLCAWSGAGQGKAEQFFGPGTRLTVL.

There are a few counts of this clonotype. The gene calls are TRBV2 and TRBJ1-1, with D possibly TRBD1 on 6 matching bases. With 3 bases removed from V and 4 bases from J, the gap between germline ends came to 15 bases. In germline, CDR1 is SNHLY, CDR2 FYNNEI. The CDR3 has 15 amino acids. The CDR3 loop reads CASSETGQSFTEAFF. The CDR3 coding sequence is TGTGCCAGCAGTGAGACTGGACAGAGCTTCACTGAAGCTTTCTTT.

CDR3 DNA sequence: TGTGCCAGCAGTTACGACGGAAACTCTGGAAACACCATATATTTT. Amino acid sequence: CASSYDGNSGNTIYF. The chain uses TRBV6-5 and TRBJ1-3; D remains unclear. The germline V gene has CDR1 MNHEY and CDR2 SVGAGI. The CDR3 contains 15 residues. Trimming cost V 2 bases and J 0 bases, with 8 bases left between them.

On this clonotype: Being one base from a much bigger clone, this may be a read error. The V and J genes are TRBV29-1 and TRBJ2-6; tentative D call: TRBD1 (5 bases). The CDR3 runs to 16 residues. Looked up from germline, CDR1 is SQVTM and CDR2 is ANQGSEA. The CDR3 bases are TGCGGCGTTGATGCAGGGTACCTCTCTGGGGCCAACGTCCTGACTTTC. Translating gives CGVDAGYLSGANVLTF.

The chain recombines TRBV9 with TRBJ2-5; TRBD1 aligns across 9 bases. V shed 5 bases and J 4 bases; nucleotides not matched to a gene: 9. In germline, CDR1 is SGDLS, CDR2 YYNGEE. CDR3 length: 15 amino acids. CDR3 in amino acids: CASSGYTGGGETQYF. Written as DNA, the CDR3 is TGTGCCAGCAGTGGATATACAGGGGGCGGAGAGACCCAGTACTTC.

J is TRBJ1-1 and V is TRBV20-1; 9 positions match TRBD1. Trimming took 5 bases from V and 0 from J; bases not matched to a gene: 7. Germline V gene lookup returns CDR1 DFQATT and CDR2 SNEGSKA (reference sequence). The CDR3 length is 15 residues. CDR3 DNA sequence: TGCAGTGCTGCCGGGACAGGGATTATGAACACTGAAGCTTTCTTT. Translating gives CSAAGTGIMNTEAFF.

The rearrangement links TRBV24-1 to TRBJ2-1, with 7 bases matching TRBD1. The CDR3 sequence is 15 residues long. Germline V CDR1 and CDR2: KGHDR, SFDVKD. V was pared by 5 bases and J by 8 bases, with 11 bases of the junction left unmatched. CDR3 sequence reads: CATSGGKTGSDEQFF. The CDR3 region has the DNA TGTGCCACCAGTGGGGGGAAGACAGGGTCCGATGAGCAGTTCTTC.

As to this clonotype: This may be a read error, as it is one base from a much larger clone. The chain carries TRBV5-1 and TRBJ2-5, with 7 bases identical to TRBD2. The CDR3 contains 14 residues. After removal of 4 bases from V and 11 bases from J, the junction contained 14 bases not matched to a gene. In germline, CDR1 is SGHRS, CDR2 YFSETQ. The CDR3 bases are TGCGCCAGCAGCATGGCGGGGACTACCAATGAGCAGTACTTC. This translates into CASSMAGTTNEQYF. The complete variable domain, with remaining parts taken from reference TRBV5-1 and TRBJ2-5, reads KAGVTQTPRYLIKTRGQQVTLSCSPISGHRSVSWYQQTPGQGLQFLFEYFSETQRNKGNFPGRFSGRQFSNSRSEMNVSTLELGDSALYLCASSMAGTTNEQYFGPGTRLLVL.

The chain is built from TRBV5-1 and TRBJ2-5, with 9 positions matching TRBD2. Per germline, CDR1 SGHRS and CDR2 YFSETQ. The V gene end was trimmed by 2 bases and the J gene end by 5 bases; junction bases not matched to a gene: 7. There are 15 residues in the CDR3. CDR3 region: CASSLAGGIEETQYF. The CDR3 DNA sequence: TGCGCCAGCAGCTTAGCGGGGGGAATCGAGGAGACCCAGTACTTC.

The J gene is TRBJ1-2, the V gene TRBV20-1, with 7 bases identical to TRBD1. Germline lookup yields CDR1 DFQATT and CDR2 SNEGSKA (reference sequence). The CDR3 has 13 residues. Trimming took 0 bases from V and 3 from J; bases not matched to a gene: 1. The CDR3 here is CSAREGTDYGYTF. CDR3 coding DNA: TGCAGTGCTAGAGAGGGGACAGACTATGGCTACACCTTC.

This clonotype was recorded a few times. This chain connects TRBV9 to TRBJ1-2; D unclear. The CDR3 is made up of 15 amino acids. Germline-derived CDR1 and CDR2 are SGDLS and YYNGEE. Trimming took 0 bases from V and 1 from J, leaving 10 bases between them. In DNA form, the CDR3 reads TGTGCCAGCAGCGTAGGGCCGGAACTTAACTATGGCTACACCTTC. As protein: CASSVGPELNYGYTF.

The table lists this clonotype with a few counts. V usage is TRBV6-5 and J usage is TRBJ2-3; possibly TRBD1 or TRBD2 for D (6 bases each). V was trimmed by 2 bases and J by 6 bases, leaving 18 bases between them. The germline V gene has CDR1 MNHEY and CDR2 SVGAGI. The CDR3 contains 16 residues. In nucleotides, the CDR3 is TGTGCCAGCAGTTACGTGGGCGGGACAACTTGGGATACGCAGTATTTT. As protein: CASSYVGGTTWDTQYF.

In the case of this clonotype: A junction boundary mismatches the germline segment, possibly from a read error. This rearrangement joins TRBV7-2 to TRBJ2-1, with TRBD2 as a possible D gene (6 bases). Germline V gives CDR1 SGHTA, CDR2 FQGNSA. The CDR3 runs to 15 residues. In nucleotides, the CDR3 is TGCGCCAGCAGCCCAGACGGCTCGGAGGGTAATGAGCAGTGCTTC. Protein: CASSPDGSEGNEQCF.

The gene calls are TRBV5-1 and TRBJ2-5; D not resolved. Germline CDR1 and CDR2: SGHRS and YFSETQ. Trimming stripped 2 bases from V and 0 bases from J, with 8 bases between. The length of the CDR3 is 14 residues. The CDR3: CASSFDNYQETQYF. CDR3 nucleotide sequence: TGCGCCAGCAGCTTCGACAACTACCAAGAGACCCAGTACTTC.

The chain is built from TRBV7-2 and TRBJ2-6; 9 bases align to TRBD1. Trimming removed 1 base from V and 2 bases from J; junction bases left unmatched: 9. This CDR3 has 19 residues. Germline loops: CDR1 SGHTA, CDR2 FQGNSA. DNA of the CDR3: TGTGCCAGCAGCTTAGTACCGGGACAGGGATTCGCTGGGGCCAACGTCCTGACTTTC. Translated: CASSLVPGQGFAGANVLTF.

J is TRBJ2-7 and V is TRBV28, with 9 bases aligning to TRBD1. The trim removed 6 bases at V and 2 bases at J, leaving 8 bases unmatched. Germline loops: CDR1 MDHEN, CDR2 SYDVKM. CDR3 length equals 15 residues. This CDR3 is CASSIRDRAPYEQYF. The DNA of the CDR3 is TGTGCCAGCAGCATCCGGGACAGGGCTCCCTACGAGCAGTACTTC.

The chain recombines TRBV7-6 with TRBJ2-5, with 10 bases that match TRBD2. The V gene's germline CDR1 is SGHVS and CDR2 FNYEAQ. This CDR3 contains 14 residues. With 6 bases clipped from V and 3 bases from J, the junction kept 4 bases outside the gene matches. The CDR3 nucleotides are TGTGCCAGCAGACCCCTAGCGGGGGAAGAGACCCAGTACTTC. It is translated as CASRPLAGEETQYF. Drawing the rest from reference TRBV7-6 and TRBJ2-5, the complete variable domain is GAGVSQSPRYKVTKRGQDVALRCDPISGHVSLYWYRQALGQGPEFLTYFNYEAQQDKSGLPNDRFSAERPEGSISTLTIQRTEQRDSAMYRCASRPLAGEETQYFGPGTRLLVL.

The genes are TRBV28 and TRBJ2-5; no firm D call. The better agreement between TRBJ2-7 and the DNA end casts doubt on the J call. The CDR3 loop spans 17 amino acids. Germline CDR1 MDHEN, CDR2 SYDVKM. The CDR3 loop is CASIRSFRSLLAGEQYF. The CDR3 DNA follows: TGTGCCAGCATTCGGTCCTTCAGATCTCTACTGGCAGGCGAGCAGTACTTC.

In this sample, this clonotype turned up many times. The genes are TRBV29-1 and TRBJ2-6; D is unresolved. The V end was cut by 2 bases, the J end by 0 bases, with 20 bases between. Germline CDR1 is SQVTM and CDR2 is ANQGSEA. The CDR3 runs 19 residues. The CDR3 loop reads CSVETFRAKGHSGANVLTF. The CDR3 DNA reads as TGCAGCGTTGAAACATTCCGGGCTAAGGGTCACTCTGGGGCCAACGTCCTGACTTTC.

As to this clonotype: This may be a read error, as it is one base from a much larger clone. The V gene is TRBV6-1, the J gene TRBJ1-2; D is uncertain. In germline, CDR1 is MNHNS, CDR2 SASEGT. The CDR3 is 16 amino acids. Trimming stripped 11 bases from V and 0 bases from J, with 22 bases between. CDR3 DNA sequence: TGTGCCGCCTCCTCAACGGCAAGGCCCGCTAACTATGGCTACACCTTC. Translating gives CAASSTARPANYGYTF.

The table lists this clonotype with a few counts. This chain joins TRBV27 and TRBJ2-1; D unresolved. CDR3 length: 15 residues. The germline V gene has CDR1 MNHEY and CDR2 SMNVEV (reference sequence). The V and J ends lost 0 bases and 4 bases respectively, with 10 bases between them. The CDR3 spells CASSLSNGQYNEQFF. The CDR3 DNA reads TGTGCCAGCAGTTTATCGAACGGGCAGTACAATGAGCAGTTCTTC.